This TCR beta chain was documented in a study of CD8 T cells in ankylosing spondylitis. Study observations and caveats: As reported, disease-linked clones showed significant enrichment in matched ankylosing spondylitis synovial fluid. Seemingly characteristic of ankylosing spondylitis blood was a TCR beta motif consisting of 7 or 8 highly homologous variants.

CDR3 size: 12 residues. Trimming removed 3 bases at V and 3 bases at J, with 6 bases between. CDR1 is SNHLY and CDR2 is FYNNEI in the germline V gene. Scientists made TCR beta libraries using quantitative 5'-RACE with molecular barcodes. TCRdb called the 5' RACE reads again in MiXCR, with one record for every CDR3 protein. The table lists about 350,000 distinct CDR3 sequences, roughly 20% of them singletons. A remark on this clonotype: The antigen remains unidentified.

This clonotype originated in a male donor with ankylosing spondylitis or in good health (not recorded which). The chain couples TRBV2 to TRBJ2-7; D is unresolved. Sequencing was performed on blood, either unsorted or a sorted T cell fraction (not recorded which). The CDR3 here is CASSEKVYEQYF. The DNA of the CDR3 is TGTGCCAGCAGTGAGAAGGTCTACGAGCAGTACTTC.